What follows describes a single T cell receptor beta chain. Its target is not known. The repertoire was sequenced with immunoSEQ multiplex PCR; TCRdb's copy has only in-frame clones and lacks some. The table includes more than 550,000 clones, approximately 90% detected once. This entry comes from a study of shared clonotypes between healthy human individuals. Study-wide results and limits: Clonotypes that were shared across a few donors made up around 4.6% of naive CD4 clonotypes.

The naive CD8 population came from CD45RO-negative cells selected for CCR7, without terminally differentiated effector memory CD45RA+ cells. Per the germline V gene, CDR1 is SQVTM and CDR2 is ANQGSEA. The CDR3 consists of 13 residues. Trimming cost V 6 bases and J 6 bases; bases outside gene matches: 9. The source material was naive CD8+ T cells sorted from blood. This sequence originates from a young man in good health. V and J are TRBV29-1 and TRBJ1-1; TRBD1 matches 8 bases. CDR3 sequence reads: CSVNRQGRAEAFF. CDR3 in DNA: TGCAGCGTGAATAGACAGGGGAGGGCTGAAGCTTTCTTT. The full variable domain, with the rest looked up from reference TRBV29-1 and TRBJ1-1, is SAVISQKPSRDICQRGTSLTIQCQVDSQVTMMFWYRQQPGQSLTLIATANQGSEATYESGFVIDKFPISRPNLTFSTLTVSNMSPEDSSIYLCSVNRQGRAEAFFGQGTRLTVV.